These 20 T cell receptor beta chains came from one sample sequenced in a study of blood T cell repertoires in COVID-19. Using immunoSEQ multiplex PCR, the repertoire was profiled, and TCRdb retains in-frame clones only, with some absent. This sample has approximately 210,000 clones, with under 90% found just once. The sample taken for sequencing was peripheral blood. These receptors originate from a woman at least 80 years old with acute or convalescent COVID-19.

The chain uses TRBV19 and TRBJ1-1, with D possibly being TRBD1 (5 bases). Deletions cut 1 base from V and 1 base from J, with 10 bases between. CDR1 is LNHDA and CDR2 is SQIVND in the germline V gene (reference sequence). The CDR3 contains 15 residues. CDR3 coding DNA: TGTGCCAGTAGTATAGCCCAGGGAAGGAACACTGAAGCTTTCTTT. It yields the protein CASSIAQGRNTEAFF. The full variable domain, its missing parts supplied by reference TRBV19 and TRBJ1-1, is DGGITQSPKYLFRKEGQNVTLSCEQNLNHDAMYWYRQDPGQGLRLIYYSQIVNDFQKGDIAEGYSVSREKKESFPLTVTSAQKNPTAFYLCASSIAQGRNTEAFFGQGTRLTVV.

The J gene is TRBJ1-3, the V gene TRBV7-9; D is unclear. This CDR3 is 14 amino acids long. Germline CDR1 SEHNR, CDR2 FQNEAQ (reference sequence). The V and J ends lost 10 bases and 0 bases respectively, with 13 bases between them. CDR3 amino acids: CATERGSSGNTIYF. Written as DNA, the CDR3 is TGTGCCACGGAGCGAGGGTCCTCTGGAAACACCATATATTTT.

This clone occurred once. V is TRBV19 and J is TRBJ1-1; the D gene is possibly TRBD1 (6 bases). Looked up from germline, CDR1 is LNHDA and CDR2 is SQIVND (reference sequence). Trimming cost V 10 bases and J 5 bases, with 20 bases left between them. CDR3 length: 14 amino acids. CDR3 loop: CAIAPQGRRTEAFF. CDR3 in DNA: TGTGCCATCGCCCCTCAGGGGAGACGGACTGAAGCTTTCTTT.

There are a few counts of this clone. CDR3 sequence: CASSQRQGAMNTEAFF. DNA of the CDR3: TGTGCCAGCAGCCAAAGACAGGGGGCAATGAACACTGAAGCTTTCTTT. The genes are TRBV11-2 and TRBJ1-1; the match to TRBD1 covers 10 bases. Losses at the gene ends were 5 bases for V and 0 bases for J; bases not matched to a gene: 6. Per germline, CDR1 SGHAT and CDR2 FQNNGV. The length of the CDR3 is 16 residues.

This chain uses TRBV28 with TRBJ2-1, with 7 bases identical to TRBD2. CDR3 length: 15 amino acids. Germline values: CDR1 MDHEN, CDR2 SYDVKM. V was pared by 4 bases and J by 10 bases, with 13 bases of the junction left unmatched. For the CDR3, the DNA is TGTGCCAGCAGTTCGACCGGGACTACGATGGAGGAGCAGTTCTTC. Its translation: CASSSTGTTMEEQFF. The variable domain in full, with the rest retrieved from reference TRBV28 and TRBJ2-1, is DVKVTQSSRYLVKRTGEKVFLECVQDMDHENMFWYRQDPGLGLRLIYFSYDVKMKEKGDIPEGYSVSREKKERFSLILESASTNQTSMYLCASSSTGTTMEEQFFGPGTRLTVL.

The CDR3 is CASVRVGGNSPLHF. DNA of the CDR3: TGTGCCAGCGTACGGGTTGGAGGTAATTCACCCCTCCACTTT. The chain uses TRBV2 and TRBJ1-6; no clear D. This CDR3 is 14 amino acids long. Between the trimmed V and J ends, which lost 8 bases and 6 bases, there was a span of 14 bases. Germline V gene data show CDR1 as SNHLY and CDR2 as FYNNEI. The whole variable domain, remainder taken from reference TRBV2 and TRBJ1-6, is EPEVTQTPSHQVTQMGQEVILRCVPISNHLYFYWYRQILGQKVEFLVSFYNNEISEKSEIFDDQFSVERPDGSNFTLKIRSTKLEDSAMYFCASVRVGGNSPLHFGNGTRLTVT.

CDR3 in DNA: TGTGCCAGCAGCGGGGGCATTGGTACGCAGTATTTT. As protein: CASSGGIGTQYF. The rearrangement joins TRBV14 to TRBJ2-3; a weak D match, TRBD1 (6 bases). The V gene lost 5 bases and the J gene lost 8 bases, with 11 bases spanning the gap. This CDR3 region has 12 residues. Per the germline V gene, CDR1 is SGHDN and CDR2 is FVKESK.

The chain has TRBV27 and TRBJ1-2; 7 bases line up with TRBD1. V lost 0 bases and J lost 4; bases outside the gene matches: 8. The germline V gene encodes CDR1 MNHEY and CDR2 SMNVEV (reference sequence). CDR3 length equals 16 residues. The CDR3 nucleotides read TGTGCCAGCAGTTTATCGTACCAGGGGGAGGTCTATGGCTACACCTTC. Translation gives CASSLSYQGEVYGYTF.

This chain connects TRBV28 to TRBJ2-1, with 11 nucleotides matching TRBD2. The germline V gene encodes CDR1 MDHEN and CDR2 SYDVKM. There are 16 residues in the CDR3. V lost 6 bases to trimming and J lost 1 base; unmatched junction nucleotides: 5. The CDR3, as DNA: TGTGCCAGCAGCGCGCTAGCGGGGGGATCCTACAATGAGCAGTTCTTC. This gives the protein CASSALAGGSYNEQFF.

The V call is TRBV6-5, the J call TRBJ2-7, with D perhaps TRBD2 (5 bases). CDR1 MNHEY and CDR2 SVGAGI come from the germline V gene. The CDR3 is 14 amino acids. V was pared by 3 bases and J by 6 bases, with 15 bases between. The CDR3 DNA reads TGTGCCAGCAGTTATAGTGTTGGGGAGAGCGAGCAGTACTTC. Amino acids: CASSYSVGESEQYF.

The chain links TRBV19 to TRBJ1-5, with D possibly TRBD1 on 6 matching bases. The CDR3 covers 16 residues. Germline values: CDR1 LNHDA, CDR2 SQIVND (reference sequence). Trimming left V 3 bases short and J 3 bases short, with 15 bases between. CDR3: CASSIAGVRNNQPQHF. CDR3 in DNA: TGTGCCAGTAGTATCGCAGGGGTTAGGAACAATCAGCCCCAGCATTTT.

This chain joins TRBV20-1 and TRBJ1-1; D is undetermined. The CDR3 consists of 10 residues. V was clipped by 6 bases and J by 1 base, with 3 bases between them. Per germline, CDR1 DFQATT and CDR2 SNEGSKA (reference sequence). The CDR3 nucleotides read TGCAGTGCGGCGAACACTGAAGCTTTCTTT. Protein product: CSAANTEAFF.

The rearrangement joins TRBV5-8 to TRBJ2-5; TRBD2 might be the D (7 bases). Trimming left V 3 bases short and J 5 bases short, with 20 bases between. The length of the CDR3 is 16 residues. Germline CDR1 and CDR2: SGHTS and YDEGEE. CDR3 sequence reads: CASSSGRGPAKETQYF. As DNA, the CDR3 is TGTGCCAGCAGCTCGGGGCGGGGGCCGGCAAAGGAGACCCAGTACTTC. Variable domain in full (rest from reference TRBV5-8 and TRBJ2-5): EAGVTQSPTHLIKTRGQQATLRCSPISGHTSVYWYQQALGLGLQFLLWYDEGEERNRGNFPPRFSGRQFPNYSSELNVNALELEDSALYLCASSSGRGPAKETQYFGPGTRLLVL.

V is TRBV27 and J is TRBJ1-1, with D hard to call. This CDR3 has 14 amino acids. Germline V gene sequence: CDR1 MNHEY, CDR2 SMNVEV (reference sequence). The germline V and J ends were trimmed by 5 bases and 0 bases, with 10 bases remaining between them. This CDR3 is CASSAEHLNTEAFF. In nucleotides, the CDR3 is TGTGCCAGCAGTGCAGAACACCTGAACACTGAAGCTTTCTTT.

This clone has just a few counts. The rearrangement links TRBV6-2 or TRBV6-3 to TRBJ1-6; D is unresolved. The CDR3 has 15 amino acids. The V gene's germline CDR1 is MNHEY and CDR2 SVGEGT. V dropped 5 bases and J dropped 5 bases, with 13 bases sitting between them. CDR3 coding DNA: TGTGCCAGCAGTCTGTTTTCGATAGATAATTCACCCCTCCACTTT. Its translation: CASSLFSIDNSPLHF.

The chain recombines TRBV5-5 with TRBJ2-4; D uncertain. The CDR3 covers 14 residues. V gave up 5 bases and J gave up 6 bases, with 15 bases separating them. CDR1 and CDR2 (germline): SGHKS, YYEKEE (reference sequence). The CDR3 spells CASSPPVKPNIQYF. The CDR3 bases are TGTGCCAGCAGTCCCCCGGTGAAGCCAAACATTCAGTACTTC.

The V call is TRBV7-2, the J call TRBJ2-5; 8 bases agree with TRBD2. The J segment lost 4 bases and the V segment lost 5 bases, leaving 9 bases of the junction unmatched. Germline V gene sequence: CDR1 SGHTA, CDR2 FQGNSA. The CDR3 runs 15 residues. CDR3 region: CASSRDRGGGETQYF. In DNA form, the CDR3 reads TGTGCCAGCAGCAGGGACCGGGGGGGCGGAGAGACCCAGTACTTC.

This clone was seen only once. A read error may account for a junction end that differs from germline. The chain couples TRBV12-3 or TRBV12-4 to TRBJ2-1; D unresolved. The CDR3 has 11 amino acids. The CDR3 loop reads CASSSFNEQFF. Here the CDR3 DNA reads TGTGCCAGCAGTTCCTTCAATGAGCAGTTCTTC.

This clone has just one count. The gene calls are TRBV10-3 and TRBJ1-2; perhaps TRBD1 as D (5 bases). The ends were cut back, 2 bases at V and 3 bases at J, with 13 bases in the middle. The CDR3 spans 15 residues. Germline CDR1 and CDR2: ENHRY and SYGVKD. The CDR3 protein is CAISESPSRDYGYTF. The DNA for the CDR3 is TGTGCCATCAGTGAGAGTCCTTCCAGGGACTATGGCTACACCTTC.

The chain is built from TRBV19 and TRBJ2-7; D is ambiguous. This CDR3 is built from 17 residues. Per germline, CDR1 LNHDA and CDR2 SQIVND (reference sequence). V was trimmed by 0 bases and J by 0 bases, leaving 15 bases between them. The CDR3 here is CASSIDLWAGVSYEQYF. DNA for the CDR3: TGTGCCAGTAGTATAGATCTATGGGCAGGTGTCTCCTACGAGCAGTACTTC.